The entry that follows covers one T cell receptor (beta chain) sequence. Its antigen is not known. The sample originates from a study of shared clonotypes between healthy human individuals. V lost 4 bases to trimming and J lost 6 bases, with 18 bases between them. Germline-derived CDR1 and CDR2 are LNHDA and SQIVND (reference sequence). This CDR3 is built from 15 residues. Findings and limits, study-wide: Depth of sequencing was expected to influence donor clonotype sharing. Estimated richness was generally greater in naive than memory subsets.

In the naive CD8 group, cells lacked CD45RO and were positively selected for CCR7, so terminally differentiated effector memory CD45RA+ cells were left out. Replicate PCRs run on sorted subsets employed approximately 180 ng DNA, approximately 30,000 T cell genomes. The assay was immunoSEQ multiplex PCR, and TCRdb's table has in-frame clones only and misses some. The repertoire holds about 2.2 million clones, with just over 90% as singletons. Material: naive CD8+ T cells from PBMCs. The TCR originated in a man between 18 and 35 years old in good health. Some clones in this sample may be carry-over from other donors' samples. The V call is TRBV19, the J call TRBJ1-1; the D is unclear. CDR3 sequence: CASSTPRSPEAEAFF. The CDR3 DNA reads TGTGCCAGTAGTACTCCAAGAAGTCCAGAGGCTGAAGCTTTCTTT.